This TCR beta chain emerged from a study of human T cells and chemical hapten exposure. Overall study context: Skin on the upper inner arm, approximately 2 cm by approximately 2 cm in size, was sensitized with 2% DPC. Findings and caveats of the study: Significantly greater numbers of large CDR3 similarity clusters came from expanded TCRs than from controls.

Germline-derived CDR1 and CDR2 are SGHDN and FVKESK. The CDR3 length is 12 residues. V trimming: 2 bases; J trimming: 9 bases; junction bases outside the gene matches: 2. This clonotype came up a few times. The antigen is not known. Time point denoted: patch test 2, 6 weeks after DPC sensitization. Treatment of the sample: therapeutic diphenylcyclopropenone sensitization with weekly scalp DPC. TCRdb reprocessed the RACE reads via MiXCR and lists one record per CDR3 protein. The sample carries a few hundred thousand distinct CDR3 sequences, nearly 6.5% recorded once. The chain couples TRBV14 to TRBJ2-5; TRBD2 matches 8 bases. Material: whole blood, obtained in connection with sensitization to the hapten diphenylcyclopropenone (DPC). This TCR came from a woman under 30 with alopecia areata. Some clones in this sample may be carry-over from other donors' samples. CDR3 sequence: CASSQSGRAQYF. The CDR3 DNA reads TGTGCCAGCAGCCAATCCGGGAGGGCCCAGTACTTC.